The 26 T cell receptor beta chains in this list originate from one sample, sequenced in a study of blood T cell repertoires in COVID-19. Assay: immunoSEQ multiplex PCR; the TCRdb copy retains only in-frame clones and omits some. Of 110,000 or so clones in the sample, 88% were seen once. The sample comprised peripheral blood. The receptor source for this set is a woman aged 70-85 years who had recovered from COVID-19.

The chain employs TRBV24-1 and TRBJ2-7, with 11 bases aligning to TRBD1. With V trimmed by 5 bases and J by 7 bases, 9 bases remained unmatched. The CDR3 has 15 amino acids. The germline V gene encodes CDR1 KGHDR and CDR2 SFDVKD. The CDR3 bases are TGTGCCACCAGTGCGGGAGGACAGGGGGCAAGGGAGCAGTACTTC. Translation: CATSAGGQGAREQYF.

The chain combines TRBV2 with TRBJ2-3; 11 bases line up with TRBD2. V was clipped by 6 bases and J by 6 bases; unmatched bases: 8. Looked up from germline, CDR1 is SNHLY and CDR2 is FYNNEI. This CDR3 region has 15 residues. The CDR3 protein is CASSQTASGGDTQYF. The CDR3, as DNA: TGTGCCAGCAGCCAAACGGCTAGCGGGGGGGATACGCAGTATTTT. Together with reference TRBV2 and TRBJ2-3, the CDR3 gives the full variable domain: EPEVTQTPSHQVTQMGQEVILRCVPISNHLYFYWYRQILGQKVEFLVSFYNNEISEKSEIFDDQFSVERPDGSNFTLKIRSTKLEDSAMYFCASSQTASGGDTQYFGPGTRLTVL.

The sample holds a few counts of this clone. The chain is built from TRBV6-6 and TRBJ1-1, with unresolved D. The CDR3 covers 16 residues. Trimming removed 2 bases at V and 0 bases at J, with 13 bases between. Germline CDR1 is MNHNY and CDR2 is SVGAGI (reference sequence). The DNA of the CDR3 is TGTGCCAGCAGTTACCCCTCTCACTCGATGAACACTGAAGCTTTCTTT. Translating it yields CASSYPSHSMNTEAFF.

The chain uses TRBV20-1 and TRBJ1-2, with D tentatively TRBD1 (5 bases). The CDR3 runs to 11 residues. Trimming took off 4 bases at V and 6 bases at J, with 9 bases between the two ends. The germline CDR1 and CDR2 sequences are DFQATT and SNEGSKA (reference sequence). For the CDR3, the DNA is TGCAGTGCTATTCCAGGGCATGGCTACACCTTC. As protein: CSAIPGHGYTF.

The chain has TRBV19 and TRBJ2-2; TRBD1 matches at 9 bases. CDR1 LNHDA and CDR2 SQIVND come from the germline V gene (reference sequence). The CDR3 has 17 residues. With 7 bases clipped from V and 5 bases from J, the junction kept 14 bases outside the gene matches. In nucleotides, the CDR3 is TGTGCCAGTACCCCTCCGGGACAGGGAAAGATGACCGGGGAGCTGTTTTTT. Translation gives CASTPPGQGKMTGELFF.

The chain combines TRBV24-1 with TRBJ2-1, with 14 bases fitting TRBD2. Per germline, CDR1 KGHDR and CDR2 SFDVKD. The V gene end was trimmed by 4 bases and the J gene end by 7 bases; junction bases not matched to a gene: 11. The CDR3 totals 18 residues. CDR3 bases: TGTGCCACCAGTGACTCATCCGGGACTAGCGGGGGTAGGAATGAGCAGTTCTTC. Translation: CATSDSSGTSGGRNEQFF.

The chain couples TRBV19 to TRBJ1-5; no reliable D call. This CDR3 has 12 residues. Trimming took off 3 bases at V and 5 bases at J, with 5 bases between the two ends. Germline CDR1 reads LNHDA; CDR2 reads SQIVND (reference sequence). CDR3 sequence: CASSISDQPQHF. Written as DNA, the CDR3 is TGTGCCAGTAGTATTTCTGATCAGCCCCAGCATTTT.

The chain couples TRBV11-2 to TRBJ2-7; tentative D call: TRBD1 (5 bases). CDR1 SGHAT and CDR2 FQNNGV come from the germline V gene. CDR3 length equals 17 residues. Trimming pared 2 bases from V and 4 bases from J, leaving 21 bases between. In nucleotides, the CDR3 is TGTGCCAGCAGCTTACTCCCGGGCCTCGCCAGGGCTTACGAGCAGTACTTC. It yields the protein CASSLLPGLARAYEQYF.

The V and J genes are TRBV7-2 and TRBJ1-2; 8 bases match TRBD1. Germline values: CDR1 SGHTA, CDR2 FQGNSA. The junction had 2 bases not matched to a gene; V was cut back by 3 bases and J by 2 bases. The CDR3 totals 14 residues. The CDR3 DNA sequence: TGTGCCAGCAGCTTTGGGACAGGAAACTATGGCTACACCTTC. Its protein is CASSFGTGNYGYTF.

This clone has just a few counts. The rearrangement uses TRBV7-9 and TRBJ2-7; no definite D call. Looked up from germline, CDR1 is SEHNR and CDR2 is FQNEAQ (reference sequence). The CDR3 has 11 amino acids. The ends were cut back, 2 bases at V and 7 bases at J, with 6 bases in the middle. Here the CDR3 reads CASSLSGEQYF. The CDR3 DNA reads TGTGCCAGCAGCTTATCCGGTGAGCAGTACTTC.

Here the CDR3 DNA reads TGTGCCAGCACCTGGACAGGGGGCTTAGAGCCCCAGCATTTT. Protein sequence: CASTWTGGLEPQHF. The V and J genes are TRBV6-5 and TRBJ1-5; the match to TRBD1 covers 11 bases. Germline CDR1 reads MNHEY; CDR2 reads SVGAGI. This CDR3 has 14 residues. V gave up 7 bases and J gave up 8 bases; unmatched junction bases: 7.

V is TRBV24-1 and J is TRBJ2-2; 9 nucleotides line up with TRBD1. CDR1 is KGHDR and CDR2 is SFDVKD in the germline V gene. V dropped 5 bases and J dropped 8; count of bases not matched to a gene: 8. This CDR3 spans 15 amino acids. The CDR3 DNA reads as TGTGCCACCAGTGGTACTTTGGACAGGGGTGGGGAGCTGTTTTTT. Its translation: CATSGTLDRGGELFF.

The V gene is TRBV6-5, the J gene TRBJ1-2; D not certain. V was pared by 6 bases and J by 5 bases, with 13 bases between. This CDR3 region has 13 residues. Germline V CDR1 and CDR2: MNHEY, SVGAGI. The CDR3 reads CASREGSGYGYTF. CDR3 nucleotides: TGTGCCAGCAGGGAGGGATCGGGATATGGCTACACCTTC.

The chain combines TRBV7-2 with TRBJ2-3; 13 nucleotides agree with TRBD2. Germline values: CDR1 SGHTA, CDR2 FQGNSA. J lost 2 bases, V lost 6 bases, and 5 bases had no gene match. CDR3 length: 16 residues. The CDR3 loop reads CASRPGTSGVTDTQYF. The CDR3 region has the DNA TGTGCCAGCAGACCCGGGACTAGCGGGGTCACAGATACGCAGTATTTT.

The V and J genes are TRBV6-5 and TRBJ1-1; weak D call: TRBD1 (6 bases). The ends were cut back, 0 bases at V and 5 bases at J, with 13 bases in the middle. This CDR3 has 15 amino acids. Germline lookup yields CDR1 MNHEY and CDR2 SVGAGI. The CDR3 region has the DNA TGTGCCAGCAGTTACTCGAAACAGGGAGAAACTGAAGCTTTCTTT. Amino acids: CASSYSKQGETEAFF.

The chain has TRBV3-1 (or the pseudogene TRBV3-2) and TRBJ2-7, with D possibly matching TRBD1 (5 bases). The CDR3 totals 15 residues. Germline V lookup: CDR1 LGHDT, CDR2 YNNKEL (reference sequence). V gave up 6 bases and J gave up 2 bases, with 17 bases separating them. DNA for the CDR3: TGTGCCAGCAGTATCAGGGATGGCTTCACCTACGAGCAGTACTTC. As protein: CASSIRDGFTYEQYF.

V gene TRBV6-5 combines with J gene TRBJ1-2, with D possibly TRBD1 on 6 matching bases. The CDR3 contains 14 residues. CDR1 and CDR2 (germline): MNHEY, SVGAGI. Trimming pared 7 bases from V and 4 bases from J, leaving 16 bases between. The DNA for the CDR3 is TGTGCCAGCACCCAACCAGGGGTTAGCTATGGCTACACCTTC. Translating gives CASTQPGVSYGYTF.

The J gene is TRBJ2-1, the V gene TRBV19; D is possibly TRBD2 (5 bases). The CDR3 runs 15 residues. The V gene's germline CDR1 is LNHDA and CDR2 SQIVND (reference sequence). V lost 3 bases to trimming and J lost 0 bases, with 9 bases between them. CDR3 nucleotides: TGTGCCAGTAGTATCCTAGCCTTCTCCTACAATGAGCAGTTCTTC. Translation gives CASSILAFSYNEQFF.

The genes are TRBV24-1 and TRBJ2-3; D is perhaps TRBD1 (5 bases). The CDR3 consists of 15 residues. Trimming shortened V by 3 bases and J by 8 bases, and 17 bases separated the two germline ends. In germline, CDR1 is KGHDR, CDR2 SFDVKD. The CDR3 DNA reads TGTGCCACCAGTGATGGGGCAGCAATGAAGGGTACGCAGTATTTT. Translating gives CATSDGAAMKGTQYF.

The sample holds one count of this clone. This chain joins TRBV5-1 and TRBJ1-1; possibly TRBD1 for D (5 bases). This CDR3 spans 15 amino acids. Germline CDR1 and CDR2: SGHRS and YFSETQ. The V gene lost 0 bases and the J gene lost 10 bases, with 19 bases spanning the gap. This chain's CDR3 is CASSLGPAGGSGAFF. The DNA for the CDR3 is TGCGCCAGCAGCTTGGGCCCGGCGGGGGGAAGTGGAGCTTTCTTT. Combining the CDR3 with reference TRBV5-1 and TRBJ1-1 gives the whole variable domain KAGVTQTPRYLIKTRGQQVTLSCSPISGHRSVSWYQQTPGQGLQFLFEYFSETQRNKGNFPGRFSGRQFSNSRSEMNVSTLELGDSALYLCASSLGPAGGSGAFFGQGTRLTVV.

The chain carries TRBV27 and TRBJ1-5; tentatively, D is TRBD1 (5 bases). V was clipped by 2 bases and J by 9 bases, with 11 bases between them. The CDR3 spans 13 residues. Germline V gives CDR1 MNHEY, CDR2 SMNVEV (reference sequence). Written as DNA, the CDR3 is TGTGCCAGCAGTTTAGAATCGGGGGGGCCCCAGCATTTT. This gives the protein CASSLESGGPQHF.

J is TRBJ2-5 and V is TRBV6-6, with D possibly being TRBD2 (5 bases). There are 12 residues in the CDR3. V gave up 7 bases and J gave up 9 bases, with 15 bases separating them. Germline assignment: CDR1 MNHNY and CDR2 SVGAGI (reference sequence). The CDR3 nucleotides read TGTGCCAGCAATACAGCCGCCGGGGCCCAGTACTTC. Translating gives CASNTAAGAQYF.

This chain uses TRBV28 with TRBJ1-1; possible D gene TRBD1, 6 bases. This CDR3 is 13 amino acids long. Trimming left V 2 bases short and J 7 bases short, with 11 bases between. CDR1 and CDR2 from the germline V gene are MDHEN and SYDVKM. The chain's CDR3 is CASSLTGLDEAFF. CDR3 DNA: TGTGCCAGCAGTTTAACAGGGTTGGATGAAGCTTTCTTT.

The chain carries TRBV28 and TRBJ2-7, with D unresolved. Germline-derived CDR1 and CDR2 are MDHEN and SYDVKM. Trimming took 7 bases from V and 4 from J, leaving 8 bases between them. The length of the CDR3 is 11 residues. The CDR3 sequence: CASNTHYEQYF. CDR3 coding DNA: TGTGCCAGCAATACTCATTACGAGCAGTACTTC.

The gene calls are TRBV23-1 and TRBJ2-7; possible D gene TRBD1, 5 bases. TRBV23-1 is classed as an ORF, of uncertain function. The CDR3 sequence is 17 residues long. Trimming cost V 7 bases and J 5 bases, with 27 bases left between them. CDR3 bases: TGCGCCAGCAAATCCCCGTTTATCGACAGTACATGGCACGAGCAGTACTTC. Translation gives CASKSPFIDSTWHEQYF.

Here the CDR3 reads CASSLASGSDEQFF. CDR3 nucleotides: TGTGCCAGCAGCTTGGCTAGCGGGAGTGATGAGCAGTTCTTC. The chain uses TRBV5-4 and TRBJ2-1; 10 positions match TRBD2. The J segment lost 8 bases and the V segment lost 0 bases, leaving 2 bases of the junction unmatched. This CDR3 spans 14 amino acids. From germline, CDR1 is SGHNT and CDR2 YYREEE (reference sequence).